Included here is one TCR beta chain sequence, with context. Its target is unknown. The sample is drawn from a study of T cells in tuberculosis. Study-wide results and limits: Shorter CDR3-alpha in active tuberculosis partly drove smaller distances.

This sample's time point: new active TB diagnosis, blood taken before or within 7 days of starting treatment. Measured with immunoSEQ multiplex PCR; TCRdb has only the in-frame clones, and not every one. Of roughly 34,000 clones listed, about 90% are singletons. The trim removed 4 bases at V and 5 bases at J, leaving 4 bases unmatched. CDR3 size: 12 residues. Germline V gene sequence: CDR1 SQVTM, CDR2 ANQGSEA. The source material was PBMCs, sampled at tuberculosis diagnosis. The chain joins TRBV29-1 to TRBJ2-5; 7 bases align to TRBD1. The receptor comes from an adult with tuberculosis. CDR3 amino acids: CSVGQGWETQYF. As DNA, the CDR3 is TGCAGCGTTGGACAGGGTTGGGAGACCCAGTACTTC.